A selection of T cell receptor beta chains follows, all from one sample in a study of blood T cell repertoires in COVID-19. Libraries were prepared by immunoSEQ multiplex PCR; TCRdb keeps only in-frame clonotypes and omits some of them. The sample consists of roughly 290,000 clones, about 90% of them appearing once. Material: peripheral blood. These receptors all come from a woman younger than 45 who had recovered from COVID-19. The CDR3 runs from the conserved cysteine through the conserved F or W. Fields, in order: V gene, CDR3 length, clone size, D gene, J gene, CDR3 DNA, CDR3 protein. A D gene is named only where the DNA matches it firmly. The listing skips clone size in some rows; elsewhere it reads once, few, many or a size class.

TRBV28,13,few,TRBD1,TRBJ2-7,TGTGCCAGCAGCCCAGGACAGGGCTACGAGCAGTACTTC,CASSPGQGYEQYF
TRBV28,15,-,TRBD1,TRBJ1-1,TGTGCCAGCAGTTTAGGGACAGGGGGAATCGCTGAAGCTTTCTTT,CASSLGTGGIAEAFF
TRBV4-3,16,-,TRBD2,TRBJ2-1,TGCGCCAGCAGCCAAGGGGGGGGAACTAGTTCCAATGAGCAGTTCTTC,CASSQGGGTSSNEQFF
TRBV5-1,15,-,-,TRBJ1-3,TGCGCCAGCAGGGGGGGACCCAGCTCTGGAAACACCATATATTTT,CASRGGPSSGNTIYF
TRBV6-1,15,-,-,TRBJ1-6,TGTGCCAGCAGTGATCCGAGCTCCTATAATTCACCCCTCCACTTT,CASSDPSSYNSPLHF
TRBV11-3,15,-,-,TRBJ2-2,TGTGCCAGCAGCTCCGGAGGAACGAACACCGGGGAGCTGTTTTTT,CASSSGGTNTGELFF
TRBV27,19,-,-,TRBJ2-6,TGTGCCAGCAGTCCCAGATCGATCAGGGGATCCTCTGGGGCCAACGTCCTGACTTTC,CASSPRSIRGSSGANVLTF
TRBV6-2/TRBV6-3,13,-,TRBD1,TRBJ1-2,TGTGCCAGCAGTTACAGGGGGCACTATGGCTACACCTTC,CASSYRGHYGYTF
TRBV5-1,18,-,TRBD1,TRBJ1-2,TGCGCCAGCAGCTTTCGGGCCCCCGGGACAGATCAACTCTATGGCTACACCTTC,CASSFRAPGTDQLYGYTF
TRBV3-1/TRBV3-2,18,-,TRBD2,TRBJ2-3,TGTGCCAGCAGCCAAGATAATAGCGGGATCGGAGTCACAGATACGCAGTATTTT,CASSQDNSGIGVTDTQYF
TRBV2,13,-,-,TRBJ2-5,TGTGCCAGCAGTGAGGAAGGAGGGCAGACCCAGTACTTC,CASSEEGGQTQYF
TRBV7-9,16,few,-,TRBJ1-2,TGTGCCAGCAGCTTAATCTCCGGTTCAGGGGAATGGGGCTACACCTTC,CASSLISGSGEWGYTF
TRBV29-1,13,-,-,TRBJ1-1,TGCAGCGTCCCAACGGAAGGGGCAACTGAAGCTTTCTTT,CSVPTEGATEAFF
TRBV30,15,-,TRBD1,TRBJ1-2,TGTGCCTCACCCCCACAGGGGTCGGTCAGTTATGGCTACACCTTC,CASPPQGSVSYGYTF
TRBV19,14,-,-,TRBJ2-7,TGTGCCAGCAGGGAAGGGATTAGGCCCTACGAGCAGTACTTC,CASREGIRPYEQYF
TRBV2,12,-,-,TRBJ1-2,TGTGCCAGCAGCGAGGGGGAATATGGCTACACCTTC,CASSEGEYGYTF
TRBV5-1,15,-,-,TRBJ2-7,TGCGCCAGCAGCTCCGGCCTGGCAGGCGTACACGAGCAGTACTTC,CASSSGLAGVHEQYF
TRBV3-1/TRBV3-2,15,-,TRBD1,TRBJ2-2,TGTGCCAGCAGCCCGCAAACAGGGGGCACCGGGGAGCTGTTTTTT,CASSPQTGGTGELFF
TRBV7-2,16,-,TRBD2,TRBJ2-1,TGTGCCAGCAGCCCCGGGGGACTAGCGGGTGACAATGAGCAGTTCTTC,CASSPGGLAGDNEQFF
TRBV7-2,15,-,-,TRBJ1-1,TGTGCCAGCAGCTTACTCCACCGGGACTTCAGTAAAGCTTTCTTT,CASSLLHRDFSKAFF
TRBV15,14,once,-,TRBJ1-5,TGTGCCACCAGCAGAGATATCCGGAATCAGCCCCAGCATTTT,CATSRDIRNQPQHF
TRBV12-3/TRBV12-4,13,once,-,TRBJ1-5,TGTGCCAGCAGAACGGGGGGTGGGCAGCCCCAGCATTTT,CASRTGGGQPQHF
TRBV19,15,-,-,TRBJ2-1,TGTGCCAGTAGTATAGGCGGGGGCACCTACAATGAGCAGTTCTTC,CASSIGGGTYNEQFF
TRBV18,15,-,-,TRBJ1-1,TGTGCCAGCTCACCACAGACAGGAACGAACACTGAAGCTTTCTTT,CASSPQTGTNTEAFF
TRBV12-5,14,few,TRBD1,TRBJ2-2,TGTGCTAGTGGTTACGGGACAGAAACCGGGGAGCTGTTTTTT,CASGYGTETGELFF
TRBV19,14,-,TRBD1,TRBJ1-1,TGTGCCAGTAGTATGGACAGGGGGCTTTCTGAAGCTTTCTTT,CASSMDRGLSEAFF
TRBV14,16,-,-,TRBJ1-2,TGTGCCAGCAGCCATTATACAGGGCCTCCTAACTATGGCTACACCTTC,CASSHYTGPPNYGYTF
TRBV4-1,16,-,TRBD2,TRBJ2-3,TGCGCCAGCAGCCAGACAGGGACTAGCGGGCGAGATACGCAGTATTTT,CASSQTGTSGRDTQYF
TRBV10-1,14,-,-,TRBJ2-1,TGCGCCAGCAGTGAGACTCTGGTCCTCAATGAGCAGTTCTTC,CASSETLVLNEQFF
TRBV28,12,-,-,TRBJ1-2,TGTGCCACCGAGCGGGGGGCGAGGGGCTACACCTTC,CATERGARGYTF
TRBV12-3/TRBV12-4,11,-,-,TRBJ2-7,TGTGCCAGCAGTCCTTCCGACGAGCAGTACTTC,CASSPSDEQYF
TRBV7-2,13,-,-,TRBJ1-1,TGTGCCAGCACCAAGGACAGGAACACTGAAGCTTTCTTT,CASTKDRNTEAFF
TRBV20-1,11,-,-,TRBJ2-5,TGCAGTGCTTCAGGGACTGAGACCCAGTACTTC,CSASGTETQYF
TRBV7-2,17,once,TRBD2,TRBJ2-7,TGTGCCAGCAGCCAAAGGGCGGCTAGCGGGGTAAAATACGAGCAGTACTTC,CASSQRAASGVKYEQYF
TRBV28,14,-,-,TRBJ1-4,TGTGCCAGCAGTCCGACAAAACCCAATGAAAAACTGTTTTTT,CASSPTKPNEKLFF
TRBV7-9,15,-,-,TRBJ1-1,TGTGCCAGCAGCCCTGGGGGGGTCATGAACACTGAAGCTTTCTTT,CASSPGGVMNTEAFF
TRBV7-8,14,-,-,TRBJ2-1,TGTGCCAGCAGCTTCTATGGTCCGGCGGAAGAGCAGTTCTTC,CASSFYGPAEEQFF
TRBV6-1,15,-,TRBD1,TRBJ2-1,TGTGCCAGCAGTGAAGGAGGGGGCGGGTACAATGAGCAGTTCTTC,CASSEGGGGYNEQFF
TRBV18,13,-,TRBD2,TRBJ2-4,TGTGCCAGCTCACCGAACGGGGGGGACATTCAGTACTTC,CASSPNGGDIQYF
TRBV29-1,11,-,-,TRBJ1-1,TGCAGCGTTGCTAGGAACACTGAAGCTTTCTTT,CSVARNTEAFF
TRBV19,12,-,TRBD2,TRBJ2-2,TGTGCCAGTAATAGCGGGGCCGGGGAGCTGTTTTTT,CASNSGAGELFF
TRBV9,16,-,TRBD1,TRBJ2-1,TGTGCCAGCAGCCTCGCCGGGACAGGGGGCTTGCATGAGCAGTTCTTC,CASSLAGTGGLHEQFF
TRBV7-9,15,-,TRBD1,TRBJ2-7,TGTGCCAGCAGCCGACGACAGGGCGGATCTCTCGAGCAGTACTTC,CASSRRQGGSLEQYF
TRBV27,16,-,-,TRBJ1-2,TGTGCCAGCAGCCCTCGGGGAGGGGTTGCTAACTATGGCTACACCTTC,CASSPRGGVANYGYTF
TRBV20-1,11,-,-,TRBJ2-1,TGCAGTGCCCTACCTCAGGGAGAGCAGTTCTTC,CSALPQGEQFF
TRBV29-1,12,-,-,TRBJ2-7,TGCAGCGTTAGGACAGCTTCCTACGAGCAGTACTTC,CSVRTASYEQYF
TRBV10-3,12,-,-,TRBJ1-4,TGTGCCCACAGCACCGCGGGTGAAAAACTGTTTTTT,CAHSTAGEKLFF
TRBV28,14,few,-,TRBJ1-1,TGTGCCAGCAGTTATGAGACAGGTCTCGCTGAAGCTTTCTTT,CASSYETGLAEAFF